This T cell receptor (beta chain) was identified in a study of molecular identifiers for immune sequencing clone quantification. MiXCR, applied by TCRdb to the PCR reads, yields one record per CDR3 protein. Altogether 70,000 to 95,000 distinct CDR3 sequences are present, around 20% being singletons, with the ten largest covering around 0.88%. The CDR3 is 19 amino acids. The V end lost 1 base, the J end lost 1 base, and 20 bases lay between the germline ends. In germline, CDR1 is SEHNR, CDR2 FQNEAQ (reference sequence). A few counts support this clonotype. The V and J genes are TRBV7-9 and TRBJ2-1; a possible D gene is TRBD2 (5 bases). Sequences were obtained from naive CD8+ T cells from blood, with Jurkat cell RNA spiked in. This sample's subset: FACS-sorted CD8+CD4-CCR7+CD45RA+ naive T cells. The source is a human donor in good health. Some libraries in this study had Jurkat cell RNA spiked in. Here the CDR3 reads CASSLDPAMTTLSYNEQFF. In nucleotides, the CDR3 is TGTGCCAGCAGCTTAGACCCGGCCATGACTACGCTTTCCTACAATGAGCAGTTCTTC.